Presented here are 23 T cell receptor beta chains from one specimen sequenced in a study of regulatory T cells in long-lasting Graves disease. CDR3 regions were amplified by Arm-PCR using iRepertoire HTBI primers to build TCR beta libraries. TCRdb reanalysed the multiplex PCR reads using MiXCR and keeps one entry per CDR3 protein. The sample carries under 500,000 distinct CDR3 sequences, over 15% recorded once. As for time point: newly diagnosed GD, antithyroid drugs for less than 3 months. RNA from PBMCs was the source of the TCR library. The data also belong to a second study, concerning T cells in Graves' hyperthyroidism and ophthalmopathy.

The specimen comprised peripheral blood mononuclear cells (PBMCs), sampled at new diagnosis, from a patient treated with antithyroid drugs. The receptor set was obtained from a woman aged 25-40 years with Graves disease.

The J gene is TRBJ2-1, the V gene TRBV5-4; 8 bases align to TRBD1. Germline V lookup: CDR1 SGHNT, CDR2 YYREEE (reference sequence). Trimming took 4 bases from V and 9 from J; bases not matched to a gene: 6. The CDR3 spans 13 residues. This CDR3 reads CASSLGQGGEQFF. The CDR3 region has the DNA TGTGCCAGCAGCCTCGGACAGGGCGGTGAGCAGTTCTTC.

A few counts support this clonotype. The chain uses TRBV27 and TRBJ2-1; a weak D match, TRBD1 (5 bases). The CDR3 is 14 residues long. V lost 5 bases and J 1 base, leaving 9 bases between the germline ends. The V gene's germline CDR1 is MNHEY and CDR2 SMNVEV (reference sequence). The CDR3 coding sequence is TGTGCCAGCAGTCTCCGACAGTCCTACAATGAGCAGTTCTTC. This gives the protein CASSLRQSYNEQFF.

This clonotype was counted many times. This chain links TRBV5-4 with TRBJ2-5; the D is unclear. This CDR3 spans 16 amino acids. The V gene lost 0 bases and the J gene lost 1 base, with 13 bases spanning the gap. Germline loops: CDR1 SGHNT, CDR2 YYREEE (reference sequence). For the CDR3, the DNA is TGTGCCAGCAGCTTGGATCTGGAAGACTCCCAAGAGACCCAGTACTTC. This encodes CASSLDLEDSQETQYF.

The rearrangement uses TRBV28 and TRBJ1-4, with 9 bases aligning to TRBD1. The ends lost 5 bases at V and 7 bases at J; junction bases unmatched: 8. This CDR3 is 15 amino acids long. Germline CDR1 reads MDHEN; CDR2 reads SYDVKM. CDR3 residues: CASSEPGTGIEKLFF. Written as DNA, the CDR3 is TGTGCCAGCAGTGAACCCGGGACAGGGATTGAAAAACTGTTTTTT.

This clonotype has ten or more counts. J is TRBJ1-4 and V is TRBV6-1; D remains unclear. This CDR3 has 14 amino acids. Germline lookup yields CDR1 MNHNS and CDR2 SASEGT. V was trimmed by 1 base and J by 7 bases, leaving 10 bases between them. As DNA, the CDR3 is TGTGCCAGCAGTGAAGTAAACGGGAGTGAAAAACTGTTTTTT. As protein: CASSEVNGSEKLFF.

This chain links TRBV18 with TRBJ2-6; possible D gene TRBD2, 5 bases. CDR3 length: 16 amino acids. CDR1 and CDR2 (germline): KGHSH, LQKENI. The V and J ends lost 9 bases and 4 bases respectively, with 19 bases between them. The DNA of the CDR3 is TGTGCCAGTTCGACTGGCCCGTCGGGGGGGGCCAACGTCCTGACTTTC. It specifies CASSTGPSGGANVLTF.

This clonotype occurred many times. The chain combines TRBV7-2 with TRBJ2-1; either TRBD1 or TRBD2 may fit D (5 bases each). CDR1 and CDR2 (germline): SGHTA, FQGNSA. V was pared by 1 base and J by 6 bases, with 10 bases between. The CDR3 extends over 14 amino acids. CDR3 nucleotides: TGTGCCAGCAGCTTAGGGGGGATATTCAATGAGCAGTTCTTC. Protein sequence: CASSLGGIFNEQFF.

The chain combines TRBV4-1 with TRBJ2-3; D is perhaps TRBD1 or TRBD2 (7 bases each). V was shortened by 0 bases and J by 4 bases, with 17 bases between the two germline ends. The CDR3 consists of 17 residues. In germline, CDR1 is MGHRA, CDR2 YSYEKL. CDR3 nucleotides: TGCGCCAGCAGCCAAGAGCAGGGGGGGGCAGTCGCAGATACGCAGTATTTT. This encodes CASSQEQGGAVADTQYF.

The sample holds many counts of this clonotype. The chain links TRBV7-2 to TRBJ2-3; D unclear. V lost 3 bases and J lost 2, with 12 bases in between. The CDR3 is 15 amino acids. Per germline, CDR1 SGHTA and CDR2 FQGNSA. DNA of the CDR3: TGTGCCAGCAGCTTTCGTGGTCGGCTCACAGATACGCAGTATTTT. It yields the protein CASSFRGRLTDTQYF.

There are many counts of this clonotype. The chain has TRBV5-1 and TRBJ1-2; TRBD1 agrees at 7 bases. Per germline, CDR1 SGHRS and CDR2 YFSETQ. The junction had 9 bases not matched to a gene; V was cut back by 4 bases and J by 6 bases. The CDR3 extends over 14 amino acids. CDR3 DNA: TGCGCCAGCAGCGCTCTTGACAGGGCGGATGGCTACACCTTC. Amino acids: CASSALDRADGYTF.

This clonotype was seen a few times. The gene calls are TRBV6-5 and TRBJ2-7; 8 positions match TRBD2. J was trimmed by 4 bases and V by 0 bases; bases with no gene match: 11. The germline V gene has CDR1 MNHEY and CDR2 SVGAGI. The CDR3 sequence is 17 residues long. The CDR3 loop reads CASSYSSQRGSLYEQYF. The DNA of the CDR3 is TGTGCCAGCAGTTACTCGAGTCAGCGGGGGAGCCTGTACGAGCAGTACTTC.

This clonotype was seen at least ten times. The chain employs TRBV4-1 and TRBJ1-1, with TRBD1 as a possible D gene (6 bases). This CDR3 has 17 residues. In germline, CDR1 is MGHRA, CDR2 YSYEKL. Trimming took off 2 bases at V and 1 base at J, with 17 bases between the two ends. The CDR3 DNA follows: TGCGCCAGCAGCCAACTTTTACAGGGTTCGAAGAACACTGAAGCTTTCTTT. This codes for CASSQLLQGSKNTEAFF.

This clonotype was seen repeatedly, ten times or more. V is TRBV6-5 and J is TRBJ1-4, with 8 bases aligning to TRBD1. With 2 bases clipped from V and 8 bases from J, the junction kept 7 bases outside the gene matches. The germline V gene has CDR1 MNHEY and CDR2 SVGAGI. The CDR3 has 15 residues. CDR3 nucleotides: TGTGCCAGCAGTTACGGGACAGGTTGGGTCGAAAAACTGTTTTTT. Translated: CASSYGTGWVEKLFF.

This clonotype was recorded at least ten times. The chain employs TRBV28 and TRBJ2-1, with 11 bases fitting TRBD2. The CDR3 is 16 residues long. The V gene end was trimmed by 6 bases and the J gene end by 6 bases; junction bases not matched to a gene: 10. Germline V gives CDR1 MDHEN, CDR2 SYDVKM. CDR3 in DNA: TGTGCCAGCAGACCATCCTCCGGGACTAGCGGCAATGAGCAGTTCTTC. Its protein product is CASRPSSGTSGNEQFF.

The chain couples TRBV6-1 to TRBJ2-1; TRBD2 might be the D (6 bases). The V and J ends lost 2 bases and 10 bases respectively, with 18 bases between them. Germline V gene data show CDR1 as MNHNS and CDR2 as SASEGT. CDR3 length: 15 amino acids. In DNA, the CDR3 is TGTGCCAGCAGTGAATTTGTCGGGAGATCCTACGAGCAGTTCTTC. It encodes CASSEFVGRSYEQFF.

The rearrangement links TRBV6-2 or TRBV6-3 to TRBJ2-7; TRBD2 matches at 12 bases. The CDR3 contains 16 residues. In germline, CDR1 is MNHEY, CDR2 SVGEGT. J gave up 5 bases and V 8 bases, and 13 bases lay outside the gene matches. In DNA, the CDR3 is TGTGCCAGCTCACCACCCCGACTAGCGGGAGCCCACGAGCAGTACTTC. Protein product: CASSPPRLAGAHEQYF.

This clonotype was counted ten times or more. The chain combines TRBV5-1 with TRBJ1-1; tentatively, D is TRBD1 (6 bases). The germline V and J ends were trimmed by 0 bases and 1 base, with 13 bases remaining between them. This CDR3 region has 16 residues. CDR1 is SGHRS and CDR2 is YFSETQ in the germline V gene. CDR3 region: CASSLARARGNTEAFF. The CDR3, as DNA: TGCGCCAGCAGCTTGGCGAGAGCCAGGGGGAACACTGAAGCTTTCTTT.

The CDR3 is CACQLPQDRGISGANVLTF. As DNA, the CDR3 is TGTGCCTGCCAACTACCCCAGGACAGGGGGATCTCTGGGGCCAACGTCCTGACTTTC. The V gene is TRBV30, the J gene TRBJ2-6, with 10 bases matching TRBD1. The germline gives CDR1 GTSNPN, CDR2 SVGIG (reference sequence). The junction had 14 bases not matched to a gene; V was cut back by 6 bases and J by 0 bases. This CDR3 is 19 amino acids long.

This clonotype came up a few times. The CDR3 bases are TGCAGTGCAACCGGGGCGGGGCGAGCCACAGATACGCAGTATTTT. Protein sequence: CSATGAGRATDTQYF. The chain carries TRBV20-1 and TRBJ2-3, with D possibly being TRBD2 (6 bases). The V end lost 6 bases, the J end lost 2 bases, and 18 bases lay between the germline ends. The germline V gene has CDR1 DFQATT and CDR2 SNEGSKA (reference sequence). The CDR3 consists of 15 residues.

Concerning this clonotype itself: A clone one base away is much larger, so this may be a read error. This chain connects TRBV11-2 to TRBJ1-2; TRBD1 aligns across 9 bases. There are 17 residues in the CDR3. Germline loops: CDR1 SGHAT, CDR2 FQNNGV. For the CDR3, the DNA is TGTGCCAGCAGCTTAGGAGGGGGGACAGGGCAAGGCTATGGCTGCACCTTC. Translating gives CASSLGGGTGQGYGCTF. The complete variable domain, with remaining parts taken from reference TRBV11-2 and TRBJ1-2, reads EAGVAQSPRYKIIEKRQSVAFWCNPISGHATLYWYQQILGQGPKLLIQFQNNGVVDDSQLPKDRFSAERLKGVDSTLKIQPAKLEDSAVYLCASSLGGGTGQGYGCTFGSGTRLTVV.

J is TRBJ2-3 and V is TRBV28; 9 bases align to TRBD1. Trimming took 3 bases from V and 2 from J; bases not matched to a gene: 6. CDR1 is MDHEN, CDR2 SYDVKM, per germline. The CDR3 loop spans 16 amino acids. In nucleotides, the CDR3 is TGTGCCAGCAGTTTCCCCGGGACAGGGACCACAGATACGCAGTATTTT. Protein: CASSFPGTGTTDTQYF.

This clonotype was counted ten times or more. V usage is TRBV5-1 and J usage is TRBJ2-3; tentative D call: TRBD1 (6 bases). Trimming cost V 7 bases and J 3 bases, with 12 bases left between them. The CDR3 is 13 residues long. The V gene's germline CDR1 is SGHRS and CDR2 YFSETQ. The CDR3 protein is CASGETGTDTQYF. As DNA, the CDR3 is TGCGCCAGCGGGGAGACAGGTACAGATACGCAGTATTTT.

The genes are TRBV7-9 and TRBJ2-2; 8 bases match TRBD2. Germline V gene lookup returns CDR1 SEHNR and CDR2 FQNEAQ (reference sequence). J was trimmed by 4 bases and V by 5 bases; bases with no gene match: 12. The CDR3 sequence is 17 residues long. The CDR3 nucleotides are TGTGCCAGCAGCCCCCATGCCGGGACTAGTCGCACCGGGGAGCTGTTTTTT. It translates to CASSPHAGTSRTGELFF.